Given below is one T cell receptor (beta chain) in context. Only in-frame clones appear in the TCRdb table, and some are missing; sequencing was by immunoSEQ multiplex PCR. The data hold approximately 220,000 clones, with around 82% observed a single time. The data originate from a study of blood T cell repertoires in COVID-19. The CDR3 is 16 residues long. With V trimmed by 4 bases and J by 1 base, 6 bases remained unmatched. CDR1 and CDR2 from the germline V gene are MDHEN and SYDVKM. The clonotype was recovered from a woman in her forties or fifties who had been exposed to COVID-19. The chain links TRBV28 to TRBJ1-1, with 10 bases that match TRBD1. Sequencing was performed on PBMCs or T cells enriched from blood (not recorded which). CDR3 coding DNA: TGTGCCAGCAGTTGGGGGACAGGGGACACGAACACTGAAGCTTTCTTT. This encodes CASSWGTGDTNTEAFF.